These T cell receptor beta chains were read from a single sample in a study of blood T cell repertoires in COVID-19. Data came from immunoSEQ multiplex PCR; TCRdb stores just in-frame clones and leaves some out. The table records some 150,000 clones, 75% to 90% of them present only once. The sample consisted of peripheral blood. The receptors derive from a middle-aged woman with acute or convalescent COVID-19. CDR3s include the opening cysteine and the closing phenylalanine or tryptophan. D genes are given only for firm matches. Not every row has a clone size; where given, it reads once, few, many or a size class.

J gene,V gene,clone size,D gene,CDR3 DNA,CDR3 protein
TRBJ1-6,TRBV19,NA,TRBD1,TGTGCCAGTAGCCGCGGACAGGTTTTCTCACCCCTCCACTTT,CASSRGQVFSPLHF
TRBJ2-7,TRBV19,NA,TRBD2,TGTGCCACCCGGGGCGGAGCTAGCGGGGGGACCTACGAGCAGTACTTC,CATRGGASGGTYEQYF
TRBJ1-2,TRBV5-5,NA,TRBD1,TGTGCCAGCAGCTGGACAGGGGGCGTTTCACTCTATGGCTACACCTTC,CASSWTGGVSLYGYTF
TRBJ1-1,TRBV19,NA,TRBD1,TGTGCCAGTAGTATAGCGACAGGGGGAGAAGCTTTCTTT,CASSIATGGEAFF
TRBJ1-2,TRBV6-5,few,NA,TGTGCCAGCAGTTACTCGAAGCAGGGAGGGGCCTATGGCTACACCTTC,CASSYSKQGGAYGYTF
TRBJ1-5,TRBV6-1,NA,NA,TGTGCCAGCAGTGAAAAAGGGGAAGGCAATCAGCCCCAGCATTTT,CASSEKGEGNQPQHF
TRBJ2-7,TRBV19,NA,TRBD2,TGTGCCAGTAGTGTCTCGATCCCCTTGCGGGAGGGGGGGGACGAGCAGTACTTC,CASSVSIPLREGGDEQYF
TRBJ2-2,TRBV24-1,NA,NA,TGTGCCACCGAGGGCCGTAACACCGGGGAGCTGTTTTTT,CATEGRNTGELFF
TRBJ2-2,TRBV27,NA,TRBD2,TGTGCCAGCAGTTTAAACCTAGCGGGGGCGAACACCGGGGAGCTGTTTTTT,CASSLNLAGANTGELFF
TRBJ1-1,TRBV11-3,NA,NA,TGTGCCAGCAGCTCGCCGGTGGGAGCGAACACTGAAGCTTTCTTT,CASSSPVGANTEAFF
TRBJ2-7,TRBV28,NA,TRBD1,TGTGCCAGCCGATACTTACCGGGACAGGGGTCTAGCGAGCAGTACTTC,CASRYLPGQGSSEQYF
TRBJ2-5,TRBV5-1,NA,NA,TGCGCCAGCAGCTTATTGTCCGGTAGCCAAGAGACCCAGTACTTC,CASSLLSGSQETQYF
TRBJ1-2,TRBV4-1,once,TRBD1,TGCGCCAGCAGCCAAGAGCCCGGGACAGGGGCGTATGGCTACACCTTC,CASSQEPGTGAYGYTF
TRBJ1-1,TRBV30,NA,NA,TGTGCCTGGAGTGTAGCTTCGGGTACTGAAGCTTTCTTT,CAWSVASGTEAFF
TRBJ1-5,TRBV2,NA,NA,TGTGCCAGCAGCGGAGGGGCGAGCAATCAGCCCCAGCATTTT,CASSGGASNQPQHF
TRBJ2-3,TRBV2,NA,TRBD2,TGTGCCAGCGGGACTAGCGGGAGTTTCACAGATACGCAGTATTTT,CASGTSGSFTDTQYF